These T cell receptor beta chains were read from a single sample in a study of graft-versus-host responses after intestinal transplantation. These receptors' targets are unknown. Clones were sequenced by immunoSEQ multiplex PCR, and TCRdb holds only the in-frame ones, with some missing. The table lists some 100,000 clones, roughly 87% of them singletons. The material was unstimulated CD4+ T cells sorted from spleen or lymph node cells, obtained before transplant. These TCRs come from a human donor who was the organ donor for an intestinal transplant. The CDR3 runs from the conserved cysteine through the conserved F or W. The D gene is left open where the match is weak. The size field is filled for only some rows; it gives once, few, many or a size class.

V: TRBV5-1
J: TRBJ1-3
D: NA
size: few
CDR3: CASSLEGRPGNTIYF
DNA: TGCGCCAGCAGCCTTGAGGGGCGACCTGGAAACACCATATATTTT

V: TRBV28
J: TRBJ2-3
D: TRBD2
size: NA
CDR3: CASSFYQRGDTQYF
DNA: TGTGCCAGCAGTTTCTATCAGCGGGGCGATACGCAGTATTTT

V: TRBV5-1
J: TRBJ1-3
D: TRBD1
size: NA
CDR3: CASSVVGQGVAGNTIYF
DNA: TGCGCCAGCAGCGTAGTTGGACAGGGGGTGGCTGGAAACACCATATATTTT

V: TRBV6-1
J: TRBJ1-6
D: NA
size: NA
CDR3: CASRRQLNSPLHF
DNA: TGTGCCAGCAGACGACAGCTGAATTCACCCCTCCACTTT

V: TRBV29-1
J: TRBJ1-1
D: NA
size: NA
CDR3: CSFSGREVAFF
DNA: TGCAGCTTTAGCGGACGGGAGGTAGCTTTCTTT

V: TRBV6-5
J: TRBJ2-3
D: NA
size: NA
CDR3: CASSYSQGDTQYF
DNA: TGTGCCAGCAGTTACTCGCAGGGGGATACGCAGTATTTT

V: TRBV7-2
J: TRBJ2-5
D: NA
size: many
CDR3: CASSLGSAAKQETQYF
DNA: TGTGCCAGCAGCTTAGGGTCAGCGGCCAAACAAGAGACCCAGTACTTC

V: TRBV6-6
J: TRBJ1-1
D: NA
size: NA
CDR3: CASTPLGGWDTEAFF
DNA: TGTGCCAGCACCCCCTTAGGGGGTTGGGACACTGAAGCTTTCTTT

V: TRBV10-3
J: TRBJ2-7
D: NA
size: once
CDR3: CAISDGGQNFYEQYF
DNA: TGTGCCATCAGTGATGGGGGACAAAATTTCTACGAGCAGTACTTC

V: TRBV5-1
J: TRBJ2-3
D: NA
size: NA
CDR3: CASIPQGADTQYF
DNA: TGCGCCAGCATCCCTCAAGGGGCAGATACGCAGTATTTT

V: TRBV19
J: TRBJ1-5
D: NA
size: NA
CDR3: CASSITGGVHQPQHF
DNA: TGTGCCAGTAGTATTACTGGAGGGGTCCATCAGCCCCAGCATTTT

V: TRBV28
J: TRBJ1-4
D: TRBD1
size: NA
CDR3: CASSPLGQGFEKLFF
DNA: TGTGCCAGCAGTCCCCTGGGACAGGGATTCGAAAAACTGTTTTTT

V: TRBV7-2
J: TRBJ2-7
D: TRBD2
size: once
CDR3: CASSRGLATYEQYF
DNA: TGTGCCAGCAGCCGCGGACTAGCGACCTACGAGCAGTACTTC

V: TRBV5-4
J: TRBJ1-1
D: TRBD1
size: NA
CDR3: CASSPQQGSSDTEAFF
DNA: TGTGCCAGCAGCCCGCAACAGGGGAGTTCTGACACTGAAGCTTTCTTT

V: TRBV6-1
J: TRBJ1-5
D: TRBD1
size: NA
CDR3: CASSDRDSQPQHF
DNA: TGTGCCAGCAGTGACCGGGACAGTCAGCCCCAGCATTTT

V: TRBV5-6
J: TRBJ2-5
D: NA
size: NA
CDR3: CASSYRETQYF
DNA: TGTGCCAGCAGTTACAGGGAGACCCAGTACTTC

V: TRBV7-9
J: TRBJ1-2
D: NA
size: NA
CDR3: CASSSRANYGYTF
DNA: TGTGCCAGCAGCTCCCGGGCTAACTATGGCTACACCTTC

V: TRBV18
J: TRBJ2-1
D: TRBD2
size: NA
CDR3: CASSSTSGGGGADEQFF
DNA: TGTGCCAGCTCATCGACGTCCGGAGGCGGGGGGGCAGACGAGCAGTTCTTC

V: TRBV5-1
J: TRBJ2-3
D: TRBD2
size: NA
CDR3: CASSLGGGGPTDTQYF
DNA: TGCGCCAGCAGTCTGGGTGGCGGGGGGCCCACAGATACGCAGTATTTT

V: TRBV9
J: TRBJ1-2
D: NA
size: NA
CDR3: CASSARTANYGYTF
DNA: TGTGCCAGCAGCGCACGGACAGCCAACTATGGCTACACCTTC

V: TRBV9
J: TRBJ1-1
D: NA
size: NA
CDR3: CARRPGVNTEAFF
DNA: TGTGCCAGACGACCCGGTGTAAACACTGAAGCTTTCTTT

V: TRBV6-1
J: TRBJ2-7
D: TRBD1
size: NA
CDR3: CASSDARGTTQYF
DNA: TGTGCCAGCAGTGACGCCAGGGGGACAACTCAGTACTTC

V: TRBV30
J: TRBJ1-2
D: TRBD1
size: NA
CDR3: CAWSLGQGGGYTF
DNA: TGTGCCTGGAGTTTAGGACAGGGTGGAGGCTACACCTTC

V: TRBV30
J: TRBJ1-1
D: NA
size: NA
CDR3: CAWSRGIEAFF
DNA: TGTGCCTGGAGTAGGGGAATTGAAGCTTTCTTT

V: TRBV7-2
J: TRBJ1-5
D: TRBD1
size: NA
CDR3: CASSPRQGGRPQHF
DNA: TGTGCCAGCAGCCCACGACAGGGGGGTCGGCCCCAGCATTTT

V: TRBV6-1
J: TRBJ1-1
D: NA
size: NA
CDR3: CASSENREVAFF
DNA: TGTGCCAGCAGTGAAAACAGGGAGGTAGCTTTCTTT

V: TRBV10-1
J: TRBJ2-2
D: NA
size: NA
CDR3: CASSSGTRLNTGELFF
DNA: TGCGCCAGCAGTTCCGGGACACGGTTGAACACCGGGGAGCTGTTTTTT

V: TRBV6-1
J: TRBJ1-1
D: TRBD1
size: NA
CDR3: CASSEQGQLNTEAFF
DNA: TGTGCCAGCAGTGAACAGGGACAGTTGAACACTGAAGCTTTCTTT

V: TRBV25-1
J: TRBJ1-5
D: TRBD1
size: NA
CDR3: CASSAGQGAAQPQHF
DNA: TGTGCCAGCAGTGCCGGACAGGGGGCGGCTCAGCCCCAGCATTTT

V: TRBV6-1
J: TRBJ1-5
D: NA
size: NA
CDR3: CASSLDSINQPQHF
DNA: TGTGCCAGCAGCTTAGACAGTATCAATCAGCCCCAGCATTTT

V: TRBV12-5
J: TRBJ2-7
D: NA
size: few
CDR3: CASGETPYEQYF
DNA: TGTGCTAGTGGTGAGACACCCTACGAGCAGTACTTC

V: TRBV19
J: TRBJ1-2
D: NA
size: NA
CDR3: CASSILAGGKGYTF
DNA: TGTGCCAGTAGTATCTTAGCCGGGGGTAAAGGCTACACCTTC

V: TRBV7-2
J: TRBJ1-3
D: NA
size: once
CDR3: CASSPRPRQSSGNTIYF
DNA: TGTGCCAGCAGCCCCAGACCGCGACAGAGCTCTGGAAACACCATATATTTT

V: TRBV27
J: TRBJ1-1
D: TRBD1
size: NA
CDR3: CASTKLRTGMIGTEAFF
DNA: TGTGCCAGCACCAAGCTGAGGACAGGGATGATCGGCACTGAAGCTTTCTTT

V: TRBV7-3
J: TRBJ2-2
D: NA
size: NA
CDR3: CASSLRRGGELFF
DNA: TGTGCCAGCAGCCTCCGGCGGGGAGGGGAGCTGTTTTTT

V: TRBV19
J: TRBJ1-1
D: NA
size: NA
CDR3: CASSIKVSAGLEAFF
DNA: TGTGCCAGTAGTATTAAGGTATCGGCAGGGCTTGAAGCTTTCTTT

V: TRBV18
J: TRBJ1-6
D: TRBD1
size: NA
CDR3: CASSGGTDNSPLHF
DNA: TGTGCCAGCTCAGGTGGGACAGATAATTCACCCCTCCACTTT

V: TRBV9
J: TRBJ2-7
D: TRBD1
size: NA
CDR3: CASSETGNTYEQYF
DNA: TGTGCCAGCAGCGAGACAGGGAACACCTACGAGCAGTACTTC

V: TRBV27
J: TRBJ2-5
D: TRBD2
size: NA
CDR3: CASSPTSRTSGGRVTQYF
DNA: TGTGCCAGCAGCCCCACCTCCCGGACTAGCGGGGGGCGTGTGACCCAGTACTTC

V: TRBV2
J: TRBJ1-2
D: NA
size: NA
CDR3: CASSPGHTYGYTF
DNA: TGTGCCAGCAGTCCCGGACATACGTATGGCTACACCTTC

V: TRBV28
J: TRBJ1-5
D: NA
size: NA
CDR3: CASSFNPPGGAQHF
DNA: TGTGCCAGCAGTTTTAATCCGCCTGGGGGGGCCCAGCATTTT

V: TRBV29-1
J: TRBJ1-1
D: TRBD1
size: NA
CDR3: CSVRTGGVNTEAFF
DNA: TGCAGCGTCCGGACAGGGGGCGTGAACACTGAAGCTTTCTTT

V: TRBV19
J: TRBJ2-2
D: NA
size: NA
CDR3: CASSIAVTGELFF
DNA: TGTGCCAGTAGTATAGCGGTCACCGGGGAGCTGTTTTTT

V: TRBV21-1
J: TRBJ2-7
D: NA
size: NA
CDR3: CASTQIVHTYEQYF
DNA: TGTGCCAGCACCCAAATTGTGCATACCTACGAGCAGTACTTC

V: TRBV28
J: TRBJ1-5
D: TRBD1
size: NA
CDR3: CASSFGGQGYQPQHF
DNA: TGTGCCAGCAGTTTTGGGGGACAGGGGTATCAGCCCCAGCATTTT

V: TRBV10-3
J: TRBJ2-7
D: TRBD1
size: few
CDR3: CAISAGQGLYEQYF
DNA: TGTGCCATCAGTGCGGGACAGGGACTATACGAGCAGTACTTC

V: TRBV9
J: TRBJ1-6
D: TRBD1
size: NA
CDR3: CASSVRDRPNSPLHF
DNA: TGTGCCAGCAGCGTAAGGGACAGGCCGAATTCACCCCTCCACTTT

V: TRBV5-4
J: TRBJ2-7
D: TRBD1
size: NA
CDR3: CASSMTGASDEQYF
DNA: TGTGCCAGCAGCATGACAGGGGCATCGGACGAGCAGTACTTC

V: TRBV30
J: TRBJ1-6
D: NA
size: NA
CDR3: CAWSPTGNSPLHF
DNA: TGTGCCTGGAGCCCGACGGGGAATTCACCCCTCCACTTT

V: TRBV4-2
J: TRBJ2-3
D: NA
size: NA
CDR3: CASSQVLGLADTQYF
DNA: TGTGCCAGCAGCCAAGTCTTAGGGCTAGCAGATACGCAGTATTTT

V: TRBV2
J: TRBJ1-6
D: NA
size: NA
CDR3: CASSESRPILHF
DNA: TGTGCCAGCAGTGAAAGTAGACCGATCCTCCACTTT

V: TRBV7-6
J: TRBJ2-7
D: NA
size: NA
CDR3: CASSLEGGAGGYYEQYF
DNA: TGTGCCAGCAGCTTAGAGGGGGGGGCAGGGGGCTACTACGAGCAGTACTTC

V: TRBV5-5
J: TRBJ2-7
D: NA
size: once
CDR3: CASSRRSTDSYEQYF
DNA: TGTGCCAGCAGCCGACGGAGCACAGACTCCTACGAGCAGTACTTC

V: TRBV29-1
J: TRBJ2-7
D: NA
size: once
CDR3: CSVTESQYEQYF
DNA: TGCAGCGTTACGGAGTCTCAATACGAGCAGTACTTC